These 9 T cell receptor beta chains came from one sample sequenced in a study of shared clonotypes between healthy human individuals. Profiled with immunoSEQ multiplex PCR; TCRdb holds only in-frame clones, not every one. The sample carries around 510,000 clones, around three quarters recorded once. Sequencing used PBMCs. The receptors were gathered from a woman aged 40 to 49 in good health. Some clones in this sample may be carry-over from other donors' samples.

V usage is TRBV30 and J usage is TRBJ1-5; D uncertain. Trimming shortened V by 2 bases and J by 3 bases, and 8 bases separated the two germline ends. This CDR3 has 13 residues. Per the germline V gene, CDR1 is GTSNPN and CDR2 is SVGIG (reference sequence). The CDR3 sequence is CAWSFRLNQPQHF. In DNA, the CDR3 is TGTGCCTGGAGTTTCCGGCTCAATCAGCCCCAGCATTTT. Full variable domain (remainder filled in from reference TRBV30 and TRBJ1-5): SQTIHQWPATLVQPVGSPLSLECTVEGTSNPNLYWYRQAAGRGLQLLFYSVGIGQISSEVPQNLSASRPQDRQFILSSKKLLLSDSGFYLCAWSFRLNQPQHFGDGTRLSIL.

The V and J genes are TRBV5-1 and TRBJ2-5, with a possible D match to TRBD2 (7 bases). The CDR3 length is 14 residues. V was shortened by 7 bases and J by 4 bases, with 17 bases between the two germline ends. CDR1 and CDR2 from the germline V gene are SGHRS and YFSETQ. The CDR3: CASSGRGRTETQYF. In nucleotides, the CDR3 is TGCGCCAGCTCAGGGCGGGGGCGAACAGAGACCCAGTACTTC.

A few counts support this clone. V and J are TRBV6-5 and TRBJ2-7, with D perhaps matching TRBD2 (5 bases). V was cut by 2 bases and J by 3 bases, with 11 bases left in between. The CDR3 totals 14 residues. Germline V gives CDR1 MNHEY, CDR2 SVGAGI. In DNA, the CDR3 is TGTGCCAGCAGTTACCCACGGAGGTTCTACGAGCAGTACTTC. Amino acids: CASSYPRRFYEQYF.

The chain combines TRBV11-2 with TRBJ2-7; D is uncertain. Germline assignment: CDR1 SGHAT and CDR2 FQNNGV. The CDR3 extends over 13 amino acids. The V gene lost 1 base and the J gene lost 6 bases, with 10 bases spanning the gap. CDR3 residues: CASSLGVTFEQYF. The CDR3 DNA sequence: TGTGCCAGCAGCTTAGGAGTCACGTTCGAGCAGTACTTC.

J is TRBJ2-2 and V is TRBV7-3, with D uncertain. Germline CDR1 SGHTA, CDR2 FQGTGA. The CDR3 runs to 16 residues. The V end was cut by 1 base, the J end by 6 bases, with 15 bases between. The CDR3 is CASSLRPARVAGELFF. The CDR3 nucleotides are TGTGCCAGCAGCTTAAGGCCCGCCCGGGTGGCCGGGGAGCTGTTTTTT.

Regarding this clone: Other DNA sequences from this sample encode an identical CDR3 as well. The chain joins TRBV6-4 to TRBJ2-2, with 8 bases fitting TRBD2. This CDR3 is built from 16 residues. The germline V gene has CDR1 MRHNA and CDR2 SNTAGT. V shed 6 bases, J shed 2 bases, and the junction held 8 bases outside the gene matches. The CDR3 sequence: CASSRTSGSNTGELFF. In nucleotides, the CDR3 is TGTGCCAGCAGCCGCACCAGCGGGAGTAACACCGGGGAGCTGTTTTTT.

V is TRBV5-1 and J is TRBJ2-5, with 8 bases that match TRBD2. This CDR3 region has 15 residues. The V gene's germline CDR1 is SGHRS and CDR2 YFSETQ. The J segment lost 2 bases and the V segment lost 2 bases, leaving 5 bases of the junction unmatched. CDR3 sequence: CASSFREGGQETQYF. The CDR3 nucleotides are TGCGCCAGCAGCTTCCGGGAGGGTGGGCAAGAGACCCAGTACTTC.

This clone was recorded many times. The V gene is TRBV2, the J gene TRBJ2-2, with a tentative D call TRBD1 (5 bases). Trimming pared 2 bases from V and 0 bases from J, leaving 10 bases between. The CDR3 sequence is 16 residues long. CDR1 and CDR2 (germline): SNHLY, FYNNEI. The CDR3 DNA is TGTGCCAGCAGTGAACAGGGAATTACGAACACCGGGGAGCTGTTTTTT. It is translated as CASSEQGITNTGELFF.

The chain links TRBV9 to TRBJ2-5, with 7 bases fitting TRBD2. The length of the CDR3 is 18 residues. The junction had 15 bases not matched to a gene; V was cut back by 0 bases and J by 4 bases. CDR1 is SGDLS and CDR2 is YYNGEE in the germline V gene. Here the CDR3 DNA reads TGTGCCAGCAGCGTAGCTGGAGGGCTAGGCGGGAGTCCAGAGACCCAGTACTTC. Amino acid sequence: CASSVAGGLGGSPETQYF.